This T cell receptor beta chain was sequenced for a study of monozygotic twins with inflammatory bowel disease. General study results and limits: The data gave no support to a single strong IBD-associated signal or clonotype. Relative clonotype sharing with others was diminished in IBD patients versus healthy twins, particularly with disease activity.

Of note for this clonotype: No antigen is known for it.

The CDR3 extends over 13 amino acids. From germline, CDR1 is SNHLY and CDR2 FYNNEI. A template switching step added UMIs, each with a 6-nucleotide sample barcode. Each CDR3 protein gets one entry in TCRdb, which reprocessed the 5' RACE reads and gives no DNA. This sample contains about 350,000 distinct CDR3 sequences. This chain links TRBV2 with TRBJ2-1; as DNA is missing, the TRBD1 call by TCRdb cannot be tested. The receptor comes from a human donor with ulcerative colitis or Crohn's disease, or a healthy co-twin of an affected twin (not recorded which). The source material was blood. The CDR3 is CASSGGGGYEQFF. Looking up the rest from reference TRBV2 and TRBJ2-1 gives the full variable domain: EPEVTQTPSHQVTQMGQEVILRCVPISNHLYFYWYRQILGQKVEFLVSFYNNEISEKSEIFDDQFSVERPDGSNFTLKIRSTKLEDSAMYFCASSGGGGYEQFFGPGTRLTVL.